These 25 T cell receptor beta chains share one sample of origin, sequenced in a study of T cell changes during pregnancy in multiple sclerosis. Profiling relied on immunoSEQ multiplex PCR, and the TCRdb table lists in-frame clones only, not all of them. This table holds about 60,000 clones, 93% found once. Sequenced material: peripheral blood, taken after pregnancy. These receptors were collected from a female donor with multiple sclerosis, enrolled in a pregnancy study.

V usage is TRBV29-1 and J usage is TRBJ2-1, with 11 bases aligning to TRBD2. V lost 2 bases to trimming and J lost 4 bases; unmatched junction nucleotides: 1. Germline CDR1 is SQVTM and CDR2 is ANQGSEA. The CDR3 runs to 14 residues. The CDR3 reads CSVELAGGYNEQFF. The CDR3 DNA reads TGCAGCGTTGAACTAGCGGGAGGTTACAATGAGCAGTTCTTC.

This clone was found once. The chain is built from TRBV4-2 and TRBJ2-5; 10 nucleotides align to TRBD1. The ends lost 0 bases at V and 4 bases at J; junction bases unmatched: 2. CDR1 LGHNA and CDR2 YNFKEQ come from the germline V gene. The CDR3 runs 15 residues. The chain's CDR3 is CASSQERQGAETQYF. The CDR3 DNA sequence: TGTGCCAGCAGCCAAGAGCGACAGGGGGCAGAGACCCAGTACTTC.

The chain couples TRBV27 to TRBJ2-1, with 9 bases aligning to TRBD2. The germline CDR1 and CDR2 sequences are MNHEY and SMNVEV (reference sequence). V trimming: 7 bases; J trimming: 4 bases; junction bases outside the gene matches: 8. The length of the CDR3 is 15 residues. The chain's CDR3 is CASNSGTSRYNEQFF. The CDR3 coding sequence is TGTGCCAGCAATTCCGGGACTAGCCGTTACAATGAGCAGTTCTTC.

The chain combines TRBV7-9 with TRBJ2-7; no reliable D call. This CDR3 comprises 13 residues. CDR1 SEHNR and CDR2 FQNEAQ come from the germline V gene (reference sequence). V was shortened by 5 bases and J by 6 bases, with 14 bases between the two germline ends. The CDR3 bases are TGTGCCAGCAGCCCTCAGGCACGATTCGAGCAGTACTTC. It codes for CASSPQARFEQYF.

V is TRBV11-2 and J is TRBJ2-7; 8 nucleotides agree with TRBD2. Trimming took 5 bases from V and 3 from J; bases not matched to a gene: 6. Per the germline V gene, CDR1 is SGHAT and CDR2 is FQNNGV. The CDR3 has 14 amino acids. CDR3 DNA: TGTGCCAGCAGCCCGCTAGCGGGCCTCTACGAGCAGTACTTC. Its protein is CASSPLAGLYEQYF.

This clone was seen once. This chain uses TRBV11-2 with TRBJ1-2; maybe TRBD1 (6 bases). The germline CDR1 and CDR2 sequences are SGHAT and FQNNGV. Between the trimmed V and J ends, which lost 5 bases and 7 bases, there was a span of 14 bases. The CDR3 totals 13 residues. This chain's CDR3 is CASSPNRDRGYTF. The CDR3 DNA reads TGTGCCAGCAGCCCCAACAGGGACCGTGGCTACACCTTC.

The chain combines TRBV5-1 with TRBJ2-7; 13 positions agree with TRBD2. The CDR3 length is 17 residues. Germline trimming cut 4 bases from V and 4 bases from J; bases unmatched to any gene: 11. Looked up from germline, CDR1 is SGHRS and CDR2 is YFSETQ. CDR3: CASSARLAGGPGYEQYF. The CDR3 DNA reads as TGCGCCAGCAGCGCCCGACTAGCGGGAGGCCCTGGGTACGAGCAGTACTTC.

This chain uses TRBV7-2 with TRBJ1-1, with D maybe TRBD1 (5 bases). V lost 6 bases to trimming and J lost 0 bases, with 14 bases between them. The CDR3 runs to 15 residues. Germline loops: CDR1 SGHTA, CDR2 FQGNSA. CDR3 amino acids: CASRTMGQLNTEAFF. CDR3 DNA: TGTGCCAGCAGGACGATGGGGCAGCTGAACACTGAAGCTTTCTTT.

The rearrangement joins TRBV5-1 to TRBJ2-3, with TRBD2 identical over 13 bases. Germline V gene lookup returns CDR1 SGHRS and CDR2 YFSETQ. V lost 4 bases, J lost 0 bases, and 8 bases stayed unmatched. The CDR3 is 18 amino acids. The CDR3 DNA is TGCGCCAGCAGCAGGGGACTAGCGGGGCAAGCTAGCACAGATACGCAGTATTTT. Protein: CASSRGLAGQASTDTQYF.

The chain couples TRBV6-6 to TRBJ1-1; D is ambiguous. V was shortened by 4 bases and J by 6 bases, with 9 bases between the two germline ends. Germline loops: CDR1 MNHNY, CDR2 SVGAGI (reference sequence). CDR3 length equals 12 residues. CDR3 nucleotide sequence: TGTGCCAGCAGTTTCGCCCAGTCTGAAGCTTTCTTT. As protein: CASSFAQSEAFF.

The rearrangement links TRBV5-4 to TRBJ1-2; no clear D gene. CDR1 is SGHNT, CDR2 YYREEE, per germline (reference sequence). The CDR3 has 14 residues. V was trimmed by 0 bases and J by 10 bases, leaving 16 bases between them. The CDR3 sequence is CASSLAGVGSDYTF. Written as DNA, the CDR3 is TGTGCCAGCAGCTTGGCCGGGGTTGGGAGCGACTACACCTTC.

To note about this clone: A junction end diverges from the germline sequence, so it may reflect a read error. The chain combines TRBV19 with TRBJ1-1; 8 bases match TRBD1. The CDR3 is 13 amino acids. Germline V gene data show CDR1 as LNHDA and CDR2 as SQIVND (reference sequence). CDR3 sequence: CASSIDRGAEAFF. The DNA for the CDR3 is TGTGCCAGTAGCATAGACAGGGGTGCTGAAGCTTTCTTT.

This chain uses TRBV19 with TRBJ2-1, with 13 bases identical to TRBD2. V trimming: 9 bases; J trimming: 4 bases; junction bases outside the gene matches: 6. The CDR3 is 15 amino acids. Germline CDR1 is LNHDA and CDR2 is SQIVND (reference sequence). The CDR3 DNA is TGTGCCAGCCGGGGACTAGCGGGAACTTACAATGAGCAGTTCTTC. The encoded protein is CASRGLAGTYNEQFF.

This clone was counted between two and nine times. This sequence joins TRBV2 and TRBJ2-5; TRBD2 aligns across 10 bases. Germline V CDR1 and CDR2: SNHLY, FYNNEI. There are 14 residues in the CDR3. The junction had 10 bases not matched to a gene; V was cut back by 6 bases and J by 9 bases. CDR3 sequence: CASSALAGESAQYF. The CDR3 DNA reads as TGTGCCAGCAGCGCTCTAGCGGGAGAGAGCGCCCAGTACTTC.

V is TRBV28 and J is TRBJ2-3, with 7 bases that match TRBD1. The germline V gene has CDR1 MDHEN and CDR2 SYDVKM. CDR3 length equals 14 residues. V was clipped by 6 bases and J by 3 bases; unmatched bases: 6. The CDR3 protein is CASSPDRNTDTQYF. DNA of the CDR3: TGTGCCAGCAGCCCGGACAGGAATACAGATACGCAGTATTTT.

This chain links TRBV18 with TRBJ1-5, with TRBD1 matching over 8 bases. The CDR3 is made up of 14 amino acids. In germline, CDR1 is KGHSH, CDR2 LQKENI. After removal of 3 bases from V and 2 bases from J, the junction contained 0 bases not matched to a gene. The CDR3 protein is CASSPDRGNQPQHF. Written as DNA, the CDR3 is TGTGCCAGCTCACCGGACAGGGGCAATCAGCCCCAGCATTTT.

The V and J genes are TRBV6-5 and TRBJ1-2, with 11 positions matching TRBD1. Germline assignment: CDR1 MNHEY and CDR2 SVGAGI. After removal of 6 bases from V and 7 bases from J, the junction contained 7 bases not matched to a gene. There are 14 residues in the CDR3. The CDR3 protein is CASRGRTGGRGYTF. The DNA for the CDR3 is TGTGCCAGCAGGGGGAGGACAGGGGGCCGTGGCTACACCTTC.

The rearrangement uses TRBV13 and TRBJ2-1; 12 bases are shared with TRBD2. From germline, CDR1 is PRHDT and CDR2 FYEKMQ (reference sequence). Trimming cost V 1 base and J 4 bases; bases outside gene matches: 5. The CDR3 loop spans 17 amino acids. The DNA for the CDR3 is TGTGCCAGCAGCTTAGACGTAGGACTAGCGGGATACAATGAGCAGTTCTTC. Its protein is CASSLDVGLAGYNEQFF. Full variable domain (outside the CDR3, taken from reference TRBV13 and TRBJ2-1): AAGVIQSPRHLIKEKRETATLKCYPIPRHDTVYWYQQGPGQDPQFLISFYEKMQSDKGSIPDRFSAQQFSDYHSELNMSSLELGDSALYFCASSLDVGLAGYNEQFFGPGTRLTVL.

This sequence joins TRBV21-1 and TRBJ2-5; the table's TRBD2 call for D was not verified on the DNA. TRBV21-1 is a recognized pseudogene. CDR3 size: 11 residues. CDR3 loop: CASSTGETQYF. The CDR3 nucleotides are TGTGCCAGCAGCACCGGAGAGACCCAGTACTTC.

The V call is TRBV7-6, the J call TRBJ2-5; tentative D call: TRBD2 (5 bases). The CDR3 length is 13 residues. Germline V lookup: CDR1 SGHVS, CDR2 FNYEAQ. The V and J ends lost 1 base and 3 bases respectively, with 6 bases between them. The CDR3 reads CASSLGTEETQYF. DNA for the CDR3: TGTGCCAGCAGCTTAGGGACTGAAGAGACCCAGTACTTC.

V gene TRBV21-1 combines with J gene TRBJ1-2. TRBV21-1 is annotated as a pseudogene. This CDR3 is 16 amino acids long. CDR3 amino acids: CASSKGGERRPYGYTF. The CDR3 bases are TGTGCCAGCAGCAAAGGGGGAGAAAGGAGGCCTTATGGCTACACCTTC.

This rearrangement joins TRBV5-4 to TRBJ1-5; a weak D match, TRBD1 (6 bases). V was clipped by 4 bases and J by 7 bases, with 12 bases between them. Germline V CDR1 and CDR2: SGHNT, YYREEE (reference sequence). The CDR3 is 13 residues long. In DNA, the CDR3 is TGTGCCAGCAGCCTCGAGGGGGTACAGCCCCAGCATTTT. It is translated as CASSLEGVQPQHF.

V gene TRBV27 combines with J gene TRBJ2-7, with D possibly matching TRBD1 (6 bases). From germline, CDR1 is MNHEY and CDR2 SMNVEV (reference sequence). CDR3 length: 13 residues. V lost 2 bases and J lost 1, with 6 bases in between. For the CDR3, the DNA is TGTGCCAGCAGTTTAGGACAGTCCTACGAGCAGTACTTC. It specifies CASSLGQSYEQYF.

The chain is built from TRBV4-3 and TRBJ2-1; D is undetermined. Trimming left V 1 base short and J 8 bases short, with 12 bases between. CDR1 and CDR2 from the germline V gene are LGHNA and YSLEER. The CDR3 covers 14 residues. CDR3 amino acids: CASSQGLRSDEQFF. CDR3 sequence (DNA): TGCGCCAGCAGCCAAGGGTTACGGAGCGATGAGCAGTTCTTC.

The chain couples TRBV19 to TRBJ2-2, with 7 positions matching TRBD2. Looked up from germline, CDR1 is LNHDA and CDR2 is SQIVND (reference sequence). V lost 7 bases, J lost 5 bases, and 4 bases stayed unmatched. This CDR3 comprises 13 residues. The CDR3 sequence: CASTGLETGELFF. The CDR3 nucleotides read TGTGCCAGTACTGGACTAGAGACCGGGGAGCTGTTTTTT. The complete variable domain, with remaining parts taken from reference TRBV19 and TRBJ2-2, reads DGGITQSPKYLFRKEGQNVTLSCEQNLNHDAMYWYRQDPGQGLRLIYYSQIVNDFQKGDIAEGYSVSREKKESFPLTVTSAQKNPTAFYLCASTGLETGELFFGEGSRLTVL.